Listed below are T cell receptor beta chains from one sample, sequenced in a study of T cell clones after liver transplantation. Data came from immunoSEQ multiplex PCR; TCRdb stores just in-frame clones and leaves some out. The sample lists approximately 70,000 clones; less than 90% were seen once. The sample in question was CD4+ T cells from blood, obtained about 50 months after liver transplant. The receptors derive from a human patient who received a liver transplant. Among the T cells, some may be from the graft donor. CDR3s include the opening cysteine and the closing phenylalanine or tryptophan. Each record gives: clone size, J gene, D gene, V gene, CDR3 protein, CDR3 DNA. The D gene is left open where the match is weak. Part of the rows lack a size; the others show once, few, many or a class for expanded clones.

size: NA; J: TRBJ2-2; D: NA; V: TRBV28; CDR3: CASTLGGLQGGSTGELFF; DNA: TGTGCCAGCACCTTGGGTGGCCTACAGGGTGGAAGCACCGGGGAGCTGTTTTTT
size: NA; J: TRBJ2-7; D: NA; V: TRBV28; CDR3: CASSLQLLEQYF; DNA: TGTGCCAGCAGCCTACAGCTACTCGAGCAGTACTTC
size: NA; J: TRBJ2-5; D: TRBD1; V: TRBV29-1; CDR3: CSVERGQRETQYF; DNA: TGCAGCGTTGAACGGGGACAGAGAGAGACCCAGTACTTC
size: NA; J: TRBJ2-3; D: TRBD1; V: TRBV7-9; CDR3: CASSFGQAFTDTQYF; DNA: TGTGCCAGCAGCTTCGGACAGGCCTTTACAGATACGCAGTATTTT
size: NA; J: TRBJ2-1; D: NA; V: TRBV30; CDR3: CAWRSSSYNEQFF; DNA: TGTGCCTGGCGCTCTAGCTCCTACAATGAGCAGTTCTTC
size: NA; J: TRBJ2-7; D: NA; V: TRBV19; CDR3: CASSNGQLQYF; DNA: TGTGCCAGTAGTAATGGACAGCTGCAGTACTTC
size: NA; J: TRBJ1-5; D: NA; V: TRBV21-1; CDR3: CASSHRDSNQPQHF; DNA: TGTGCCAGCAGCCACAGGGATAGCAATCAGCCCCAGCATTTT
size: NA; J: TRBJ1-1; D: NA; V: TRBV10-3; CDR3: CAISPQGTGTEAFF; DNA: TGTGCCATCAGTCCTCAGGGCACGGGCACTGAAGCTTTCTTT
size: NA; J: TRBJ1-1; D: TRBD1; V: TRBV10-3; CDR3: CATTGSMNTEAFF; DNA: TGTGCCACGACAGGGTCTATGAACACTGAAGCTTTCTTT
size: many; J: TRBJ2-2; D: TRBD2; V: TRBV7-8; CDR3: CASTPPGGGGTGELFF; DNA: TGTGCCAGCACCCCCCCCGGCGGGGGAGGAACCGGGGAGCTGTTTTTT
size: NA; J: TRBJ1-1; D: NA; V: TRBV21-1; CDR3: CASSKGGTDNTEAFF; DNA: TGTGCCAGCAGCAAAGGCGGGACAGATAACACTGAAGCTTTCTTT
size: NA; J: TRBJ2-2; D: TRBD2; V: TRBV28; CDR3: CASSFGTSGAGELFF; DNA: TGTGCCAGCAGTTTTGGGACTAGCGGAGCCGGGGAGCTGTTTTTT
size: NA; J: TRBJ1-1; D: NA; V: TRBV5-1; CDR3: CASSRAGRTPLTEAFF; DNA: TGCGCCAGCAGCCGCGCCGGCAGGACCCCCCTCACTGAAGCTTTCTTT
size: NA; J: TRBJ2-7; D: NA; V: TRBV11-2; CDR3: CASSLLYSQDEQYF; DNA: TGTGCCAGCAGCTTACTCTACTCCCAGGACGAGCAGTACTTC
size: NA; J: TRBJ1-6; D: NA; V: TRBV10-3; CDR3: CAISSFSSSYNSPLHF; DNA: TGTGCCATCAGTTCGTTTTCGAGCTCCTATAATTCACCCCTCCACTTT
size: once; J: TRBJ2-1; D: NA; V: TRBV5-4; CDR3: CASSLELLNEQFF; DNA: TGTGCCAGCAGCTTGGAACTCCTCAATGAGCAGTTCTTC
size: NA; J: TRBJ2-3; D: NA; V: TRBV6-6; CDR3: CASSYSAGEIDTQYF; DNA: TGTGCCAGCAGTTACTCGGCAGGGGAGATAGATACGCAGTATTTT
size: NA; J: TRBJ2-5; D: NA; V: TRBV7-2; CDR3: CASSLGRAPQETQYF; DNA: TGTGCCAGCAGCTTGGGCAGGGCCCCACAAGAGACCCAGTACTTC
size: NA; J: TRBJ2-1; D: NA; V: TRBV9; CDR3: CASSVGWEESDEQFF; DNA: TGTGCCAGCAGCGTAGGGTGGGAAGAGAGCGATGAGCAGTTCTTC
size: NA; J: TRBJ2-3; D: TRBD1; V: TRBV7-2; CDR3: CASSLDAGTADTQYF; DNA: TGTGCCAGCAGCTTAGACGCCGGGACAGCAGATACGCAGTATTTT
size: NA; J: TRBJ1-1; D: TRBD1; V: TRBV10-3; CDR3: CAIAEGTGGRHTEAFF; DNA: TGTGCCATCGCTGAAGGGACAGGGGGCAGACACACTGAAGCTTTCTTT
size: NA; J: TRBJ2-2; D: NA; V: TRBV19; CDR3: CASSIGAHSTGELFF; DNA: TGTGCCAGTAGTATAGGCGCACATAGCACCGGGGAGCTGTTTTTT
size: NA; J: TRBJ2-1; D: TRBD2; V: TRBV6-4; CDR3: CASSVERGNEQFF; DNA: TGTGCCAGCAGTGTAGAGCGGGGAAATGAGCAGTTCTTC
size: NA; J: TRBJ2-1; D: TRBD1; V: TRBV19; CDR3: CASRDRGRVHEQFF; DNA: TGTGCCAGTAGGGACAGGGGAAGGGTCCATGAGCAGTTCTTC
size: NA; J: TRBJ2-2; D: TRBD2; V: TRBV5-5; CDR3: CASSLAASGGPSTGELFF; DNA: TGTGCCAGCAGCTTGGCGGCTAGCGGGGGGCCAAGCACCGGGGAGCTGTTTTTT
size: NA; J: TRBJ2-1; D: NA; V: TRBV6-5; CDR3: CASSPARDYNEQFF; DNA: TGTGCCAGCAGCCCCGCCAGGGACTACAATGAGCAGTTCTTC
size: NA; J: TRBJ2-7; D: NA; V: TRBV4-2; CDR3: CASSQVGGEQYF; DNA: TGTGCCAGCAGCCAAGTAGGGGGCGAGCAGTACTTC
size: NA; J: TRBJ2-7; D: NA; V: TRBV11-2; CDR3: CASSLGPQNEQYF; DNA: TGTGCCAGCAGCTTAGGTCCTCAAAACGAGCAGTACTTC
size: NA; J: TRBJ2-2; D: TRBD2; V: TRBV19; CDR3: CASTGASGGPNTGELFF; DNA: TGTGCCAGTACAGGCGCTAGCGGGGGGCCGAACACCGGGGAGCTGTTTTTT
size: NA; J: TRBJ2-2; D: TRBD1; V: TRBV28; CDR3: CASTPPGQGDTGELFF; DNA: TGTGCCAGCACCCCCCCGGGACAGGGGGACACCGGGGAGCTGTTTTTT
size: NA; J: TRBJ2-2; D: NA; V: TRBV7-2; CDR3: CASRRPKPLNTGELFF; DNA: TGTGCCAGCAGGCGTCCGAAACCCTTGAACACCGGGGAGCTGTTTTTT
size: NA; J: TRBJ2-1; D: NA; V: TRBV9; CDR3: CASSQRRGDEQFF; DNA: TGTGCCAGCAGCCAACGCAGGGGCGATGAGCAGTTCTTC
size: NA; J: TRBJ1-1; D: NA; V: TRBV19; CDR3: CASSDTGNTEAFF; DNA: TGTGCCAGTAGCGACACAGGTAACACTGAAGCTTTCTTT
size: NA; J: TRBJ1-1; D: NA; V: TRBV9; CDR3: CASSVVTESGSEAFF; DNA: TGTGCCAGCAGCGTCGTGACAGAGAGCGGATCTGAAGCTTTCTTT
size: NA; J: TRBJ2-3; D: TRBD2; V: TRBV7-2; CDR3: CASSTGLASTDTQYF; DNA: TGTGCCAGCAGCACGGGACTAGCGAGCACAGATACGCAGTATTTT
size: NA; J: TRBJ2-2; D: TRBD1; V: TRBV7-2; CDR3: CASSRDRGNTGELFF; DNA: TGTGCCAGCAGCCGCGACAGGGGGAACACCGGGGAGCTGTTTTTT
size: once; J: TRBJ2-3; D: TRBD1; V: TRBV5-6; CDR3: CASSGDSLSTDTQYF; DNA: TGTGCCAGCAGCGGGGACAGTCTCAGCACAGATACGCAGTATTTT
size: NA; J: TRBJ2-1; D: TRBD2; V: TRBV4-3; CDR3: CASSQEGASGRNEQFF; DNA: TGCGCCAGCAGCCAAGAGGGCGCTAGCGGGAGAAATGAGCAGTTCTTC
size: NA; J: TRBJ2-7; D: NA; V: TRBV6-5; CDR3: CASSPEDGFLYEQYF; DNA: TGTGCCAGCAGTCCCGAGGACGGTTTCCTCTACGAGCAGTACTTC
size: NA; J: TRBJ2-3; D: TRBD2; V: TRBV7-3; CDR3: CASSLRAGGSTDTQYF; DNA: TGTGCCAGCAGCCTTCGGGCGGGGGGTAGCACAGATACGCAGTATTTT
size: NA; J: TRBJ2-3; D: NA; V: TRBV6-5; CDR3: CASSTGVSTDTQYF; DNA: TGTGCCAGCAGCACGGGGGTAAGCACAGATACGCAGTATTTT
size: few; J: TRBJ1-2; D: NA; V: TRBV30; CDR3: CAWRRDYGYTF; DNA: TGTGCCTGGCGGCGCGACTATGGCTACACCTTC
size: NA; J: TRBJ2-2; D: TRBD2; V: TRBV6-4; CDR3: CASSVLAGGTGELFF; DNA: TGTGCCAGCAGTGTACTAGCGGGGGGCACCGGGGAGCTGTTTTTT
size: NA; J: TRBJ2-7; D: TRBD2; V: TRBV28; CDR3: CASSPDLLAVHEQYF; DNA: TGTGCCAGCAGTCCCGACTTACTAGCGGTCCACGAGCAGTACTTC
size: few; J: TRBJ2-5; D: TRBD1; V: TRBV28; CDR3: CASSTPGQGNGETQYF; DNA: TGTGCCAGCAGCACCCCGGGACAGGGAAATGGAGAGACCCAGTACTTC
size: NA; J: TRBJ1-1; D: NA; V: TRBV19; CDR3: CASRAERGTEAFF; DNA: TGTGCCAGTAGAGCCGAACGCGGGACTGAAGCTTTCTTT
size: NA; J: TRBJ1-5; D: NA; V: TRBV18; CDR3: CASSPSADMVQPQHF; DNA: TGTGCCAGCTCACCATCTGCAGATATGGTTCAGCCCCAGCATTTT
size: NA; J: TRBJ2-1; D: NA; V: TRBV21-1; CDR3: CASSTGLAYNEQFF; DNA: TGTGCCAGCAGCACGGGACTAGCGTACAATGAGCAGTTCTTC
size: NA; J: TRBJ2-3; D: TRBD2; V: TRBV2; CDR3: CARTTGGTSTDTQYF; DNA: TGTGCCAGGACGACCGGGGGGACTAGCACAGATACGCAGTATTTT
size: once; J: TRBJ1-4; D: NA; V: TRBV28; CDR3: CASSLNRGEEKLFF; DNA: TGTGCCAGCAGTTTAAATCGTGGGGAGGAAAAACTGTTTTTT
size: NA; J: TRBJ1-6; D: NA; V: TRBV11-2; CDR3: CASSLAAGYNSPLHF; DNA: TGTGCCAGCAGCTTAGCGGCAGGGTATAATTCACCCCTCCACTTT
size: NA; J: TRBJ2-2; D: NA; V: TRBV9; CDR3: CASSGTLANTGELFF; DNA: TGTGCCAGCAGCGGGACTCTCGCGAACACCGGGGAGCTGTTTTTT
size: NA; J: TRBJ1-2; D: NA; V: TRBV7-2; CDR3: CASSLAGGNYGYTF; DNA: TGTGCCAGCAGCTTAGCGGGGGGGAACTATGGCTACACCTTC